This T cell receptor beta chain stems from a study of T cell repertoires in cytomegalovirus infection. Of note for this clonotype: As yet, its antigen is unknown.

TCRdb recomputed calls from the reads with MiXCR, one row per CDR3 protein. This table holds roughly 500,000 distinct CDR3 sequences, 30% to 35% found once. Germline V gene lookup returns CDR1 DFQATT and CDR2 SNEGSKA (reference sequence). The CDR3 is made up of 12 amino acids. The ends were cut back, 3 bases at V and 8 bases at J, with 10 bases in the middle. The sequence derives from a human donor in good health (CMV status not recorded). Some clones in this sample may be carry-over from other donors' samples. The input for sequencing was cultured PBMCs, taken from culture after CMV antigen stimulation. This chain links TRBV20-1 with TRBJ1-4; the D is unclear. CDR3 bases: TGCAGTGCTAGTAGTGACCCAGAAAAACTGTTTTTT. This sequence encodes CSASSDPEKLFF.